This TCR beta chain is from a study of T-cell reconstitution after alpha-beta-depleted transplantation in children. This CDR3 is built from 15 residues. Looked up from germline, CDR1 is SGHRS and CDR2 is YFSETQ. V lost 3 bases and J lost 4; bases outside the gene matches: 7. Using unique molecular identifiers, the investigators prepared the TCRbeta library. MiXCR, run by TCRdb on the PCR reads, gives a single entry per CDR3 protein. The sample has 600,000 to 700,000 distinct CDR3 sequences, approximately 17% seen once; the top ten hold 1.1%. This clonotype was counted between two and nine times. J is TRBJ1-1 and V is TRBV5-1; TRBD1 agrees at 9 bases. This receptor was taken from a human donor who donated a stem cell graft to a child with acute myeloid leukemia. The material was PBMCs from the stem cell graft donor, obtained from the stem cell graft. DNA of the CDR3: TGCGCCAGCAGCTCACAGGGGGCTCGCCGCACTGAAGCTTTCTTT. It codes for CASSSQGARRTEAFF.